The clone carrying this TCR beta chain was seen more than once but under ten times. The antigen remains unidentified. The sample originates from a study of T cells after yellow fever vaccination. General study findings and limits: The secondary response peaked faster, at day 5 versus 15, but was weaker. Reappearing after the booster were most of the clones from primary vaccination (roughly 95% CD4, approximately 89% CD8).

MiXCR was run by TCRdb on the 5' RACE reads, yielding one entry per CDR3 protein. The repertoire includes about 320,000 distinct CDR3 sequences, over 3.5% of them detected once, and roughly 19% sits in the top ten. The sample was PBMCs, taken 15 days after the yellow fever booster vaccination. The TCR comes from a man younger than 30 who received the YFV17D yellow fever vaccine.

Here the CDR3 DNA reads TGTGCCAGCAGCTCCGGACGAAACGAGCAGTACTTC. This translates into CASSSGRNEQYF. This chain joins TRBV7-9 and TRBJ2-7; D not certain. With 4 bases removed from V and 5 bases from J, the gap between germline ends came to 9 bases. The CDR3 covers 12 residues. CDR1 SEHNR and CDR2 FQNEAQ come from the germline V gene (reference sequence).